A selection of T cell receptor beta chains follows, all from one sample in a study of Ad26.COV2.S vaccination and SARS-CoV-2 variants. TCRdb's copy holds only in-frame clones and misses some; the assay was immunoSEQ multiplex PCR. The table records about 220,000 clones, around nine tenths of them present only once. Sequencing was performed on peripheral blood, taken in a trial of Ad26.COV2.S vaccine versus placebo. The receptors here all came from a person between 18 and 59 years old who received the Ad26.COV2.S COVID-19 vaccine or a placebo. Both conserved end residues are part of each CDR3.

v_gene: TRBV11-2
len: 19
j_gene: TRBJ2-2
CDR3aa: CASSSSGQGSLDDTGELFF

v_gene: TRBV7-2
len: 15
j_gene: TRBJ2-2
CDR3aa: CASSSQGANTGELFF

v_gene: TRBV24-1
len: 13
j_gene: TRBJ2-1
CDR3aa: CATSGGAYNEQFF

v_gene: TRBV6-2/TRBV6-3
len: 16
j_gene: TRBJ2-3
CDR3aa: CASSSGLAGGTDTQYF

v_gene: TRBV23-1
len: 16
j_gene: TRBJ1-6
CDR3aa: CASSPPRGLWVSPLHF

v_gene: TRBV21-1
len: 15
j_gene: TRBJ2-3
CDR3aa: CASKGTSGRGDTQYF

v_gene: TRBV28
len: 13
j_gene: TRBJ2-7
CDR3aa: CASSGTGGYEQYF

v_gene: TRBV9
len: 16
j_gene: TRBJ2-3
CDR3aa: CASSVGHQGGLDAQYF

v_gene: TRBV7-2
len: 16
j_gene: TRBJ2-5
CDR3aa: CASSFGGTGAGETQYF

v_gene: TRBV5-5
len: 14
j_gene: TRBJ2-2
CDR3aa: CASSLGLNTGELFF

v_gene: TRBV7-2
len: 16
j_gene: TRBJ1-1
CDR3aa: CASSLVAGGGGREAFF

v_gene: TRBV9
len: 15
j_gene: TRBJ1-1
CDR3aa: CASSVRDRMNTEAFF

v_gene: TRBV18
len: 15
j_gene: TRBJ1-3
CDR3aa: CASSPPRGSGNTIYF

v_gene: TRBV5-1
len: 13
j_gene: TRBJ2-7
CDR3aa: CASSSPGTYEQYF

v_gene: TRBV2
len: 17
j_gene: TRBJ2-6
CDR3aa: CASSGLAGENGANVLTF

v_gene: TRBV29-1
len: 15
j_gene: TRBJ2-2
CDR3aa: CSVAGLAGGPGELFF

v_gene: TRBV30
len: 13
j_gene: TRBJ2-2
CDR3aa: CAWNWGGSGELFF

v_gene: TRBV5-1
len: 15
j_gene: TRBJ2-3
CDR3aa: CASSLDGMRTDTQYF

v_gene: TRBV7-2
len: 16
j_gene: TRBJ1-5
CDR3aa: CASSRRGQGTGQPQHF

v_gene: TRBV5-1
len: 16
j_gene: TRBJ2-3
CDR3aa: CASSLGIGQGTDTQYF

v_gene: TRBV2
len: 14
j_gene: TRBJ2-7
CDR3aa: CASSPFDRGREQYF

v_gene: TRBV2
len: 13
j_gene: TRBJ1-5
CDR3aa: CASRGGRDQPQHF

v_gene: TRBV6-2/TRBV6-3
len: 16
j_gene: TRBJ2-1
CDR3aa: CASSSPSSGGVHEQFF

v_gene: TRBV28
len: 12
j_gene: TRBJ1-5
CDR3aa: CASEGVNQPQHF

v_gene: TRBV9
len: 16
j_gene: TRBJ2-1
CDR3aa: CASSTRTSGMSGEQFF

v_gene: TRBV5-4
len: 17
j_gene: TRBJ2-5
CDR3aa: CASSHGGLAGGWETQYF

v_gene: TRBV6-5
len: 14
j_gene: TRBJ1-4
CDR3aa: CATSDGVTQEKLFF

v_gene: TRBV7-2
len: 16
j_gene: TRBJ2-7
CDR3aa: CASSLGTGSDSYEQYF

v_gene: TRBV7-2
len: 15
j_gene: TRBJ1-2
CDR3aa: CASSFDRGRSYGYTF

v_gene: TRBV4-3
len: 17
j_gene: TRBJ1-6
CDR3aa: CASSQDPGGGSNSPLHF

v_gene: TRBV14
len: 11
j_gene: TRBJ2-7
CDR3aa: CASSQAQTQYF

v_gene: TRBV11-2
len: 14
j_gene: TRBJ2-5
CDR3aa: CASSSEGGTETQYF

v_gene: TRBV30
len: 15
j_gene: TRBJ2-2
CDR3aa: CAWSVTRGLVRELFF

v_gene: TRBV6-6
len: 15
j_gene: TRBJ2-5
CDR3aa: CASSLVGALQETQYF

v_gene: TRBV25-1
len: 17
j_gene: TRBJ1-2
CDR3aa: CASSELASDRPWDGYTF

v_gene: TRBV3-1/TRBV3-2
len: 20
j_gene: TRBJ2-3
CDR3aa: CASSQGVLGTSGASTDTQYF

v_gene: TRBV28
len: 13
j_gene: TRBJ2-7
CDR3aa: CASISGGQGEQYF

v_gene: TRBV18
len: 15
j_gene: TRBJ2-1
CDR3aa: CASSPLRTDYNEQFF

v_gene: TRBV7-2
len: 12
j_gene: TRBJ1-3
CDR3aa: CASSLSGNTIYF

v_gene: TRBV2
len: 19
j_gene: TRBJ2-3
CDR3aa: CASSQILTSGRHLTDTQYF

v_gene: TRBV9
len: 15
j_gene: TRBJ2-1
CDR3aa: CASSVVTSGSGEQFF

v_gene: TRBV28
len: 13
j_gene: TRBJ1-2
CDR3aa: CASSPGGNYGYTF

v_gene: TRBV9
len: 15
j_gene: TRBJ2-1
CDR3aa: CASSVAGDRGNEQFF

v_gene: TRBV6-5
len: 15
j_gene: TRBJ1-5
CDR3aa: CASSYSLSGNQPQHF

v_gene: TRBV6-5
len: 12
j_gene: TRBJ1-2
CDR3aa: CASYYFDYGYTF

v_gene: TRBV27
len: 14
j_gene: TRBJ1-2
CDR3aa: CASSYRQGMGGYTF

v_gene: TRBV6-6
len: 13
j_gene: TRBJ2-6
CDR3aa: CASSSSGANVLTF

v_gene: TRBV11-3
len: 13
j_gene: TRBJ2-2
CDR3aa: CASSLAFTGELFF

v_gene: TRBV5-6
len: 15
j_gene: TRBJ1-3
CDR3aa: CASSPDRGFGNTIYF

v_gene: TRBV6-5
len: 15
j_gene: TRBJ2-7
CDR3aa: CASSHTEGARHEQYF

v_gene: TRBV4-3
len: 13
j_gene: TRBJ2-1
CDR3aa: CASSETGYNEQFF

v_gene: TRBV27
len: 17
j_gene: TRBJ1-6
CDR3aa: CASRGLEGQGKHSPLHF

v_gene: TRBV28
len: 11
j_gene: TRBJ2-5
CDR3aa: CASGGGETQYF